The T cell receptor beta chain described here comes from a study of T cells in Graves' hyperthyroidism and ophthalmopathy (dated by TCRdb to the late 2010s). Concerning the study at large: Peripheral blood samples were taken at initial diagnosis, before any treatment was given. In about six Graves' hyperthyroidism patients, the study also compared T-cell repertoires from thyroid tissue with T-cell repertoires from blood. After blood sampling, hyperthyroidism patients were treated with methimazole at a starting dose of 30 mg daily, and ophthalmopathy patients were treated with high-dose intravenous methylprednisolone. Prospective prediction of ophthalmopathy was tested in an independent validation cohort of 18 to 20 hyperthyroidism patients and 15 to 17 patients who later progressed to ophthalmopathy. The roughly 94 discovery patients were randomly divided into training and test sets at a 7:3 ratio. According to the paper, TCR Vbeta CDR3 sequencing was carried out on around 140 peripheral blood samples, which came from 40 to 45 ophthalmopathy, approximately 72 hyperthyroidism and 17 progressor patients. To identify distinguishing TCR V-J signatures, a discovery cohort of 90 to 100 patients was used, comprising 40 to 45 with Graves' ophthalmopathy and roughly 60 with stable Graves' hyperthyroidism.

The full study reports these points: Most expanded thyroid clonotypes (frequency above 0.001) were also detected in blood, a finding suggesting that blood repertoires may reflect thyroid immune responses. In cross-validation, a model built on a 13 V-J signature told ophthalmopathy apart from stable hyperthyroidism with roughly 87% sensitivity and around 81% specificity, and in testing the same model reached 80%/75%. No statistical method was used to fix the sample size in advance, and group allocation was not hidden from the investigators. During validation, the model predicted progression to ophthalmopathy a median of about 6.3 months ahead of onset, with almost 71% sensitivity and 72.22% specificity.

This clonotype occurred many times. Its antigen specificity is not known. The input lacks base qualities; no much larger clone sits a single base away. Hyperthyroidism patients were newly diagnosed, had a disease duration of under 2 months, and were aged 18 to 65 years. Exclusion was applied to patients with uncontrolled infections, other autoimmune diseases, pregnancy or lactation. Diagnoses relied on clinical symptoms, serum thyroxine and TRAb, thyroid ultrasound and orbital computed tomography. Blood from progressor patients was collected at the time of first diagnosis with hyperthyroidism, before any ophthalmopathy symptoms had appeared. PBMCs were isolated from around 10 ml of fresh peripheral blood by Ficoll-Paque density gradient centrifugation. Progressor patients were initially diagnosed with Graves' hyperthyroidism and developed ophthalmopathy during follow-up. Total RNA was extracted using Trizol reagent, and RNA quality was assessed on an Agilent 2100 Bioanalyzer.

CDR1 LGHNA and CDR2 YNFKEQ were looked up in the germline V gene. The CDR3 sequence holds 14 residues, the cysteine and phenylalanine included. The retained sequence is limited to the CDR3, 42 bases, with the frame set at the first base. V is pruned by 4 bases and J by 3 bases, leaving 4 bases of the junction without a gene match. The TCR beta CDR3 regions were amplified from the RNA transcripts. The TCR CDR3 was subjected to a first round of RT-PCR using the HTBI primer set and the Qiagen OneStep RT-PCR kit. A second multiplex PCR round built the libraries, followed by size selection and purification. Libraries were sequenced paired-end with 100 bp reads on an Illumina HiSeq2000. As for how the authors treated the data: SOAPnuke was used to process the raw data, removing reads that contained adapters or uncalled bases, had a mean Phred below 15, or lacked an exact match to the constant primer or identifier. High-quality paired reads were merged with COPE v1.2.5, and unique nucleotide sequences were defined as clonotypes. MiTCR v1.1 was used to align the clonotypes against IMGT TRBV, TRBD and TRBJ reference segments. Analysis was restricted to V-J combinations with a frequency above 0.0001, which covered 99% to 99.2% of repertoires. The TCS score was defined as the ratio of F50 (clonal expansion) to E x V (chaos), calculated using BLOSUM62-based TCRdist between CDR3 peptides within each V-J. Welch's t-statistics and random forest reduced 514 V-J features to 10 to 15, which were used in a naive Bayes classifier (R e1071). TCRdb took the public reads, trimmed them with fastp at Q25, ran MiXCR for clone calling and kept in-frame beta chains. Duplicate CDR3 protein sequences are folded into a single record with the most common DNA and genes. These V and J calls originate from TCRdb's pipeline instead of the authors' own analysis. Within this sample are nearly 600,000 distinct CDR3 sequences, with about 15% of them counted one time only. The top ten hold about 5.8% of the sample.

Recombination linked TRBV4-2 to TRBJ1-1; 8 bases in the junction line up with TRBD1. The TCR was taken from a woman aged 30 to 39 with Graves' hyperthyroidism that later progressed to Graves' ophthalmopathy. Sequenced input: blood. The nucleotides are TGTGCCAGCAGCCGGATACAGGGGGACACTGAAGCTTTCTTT. This is translated as CASSRIQGDTEAFF.